This TCR beta chain was retrieved from a study of cytomegalovirus exposure and HLA in healthy donors (dated by TCRdb to 2017 to 2019). Looking at the study overall: An earlier analysis of roughly 630 of the donors reported about 250 Gb of sequence data and 100 million to 140 million unique TCR beta sequences from 150 million to 200 million T cells. The number of donors typed differed by locus, with about 629-640 for A, B, C, DRB1 and DQB1, around 500 for DQA1, approximately 580 for DPA1, and some 440 for DPB1. A later analysis re-examined previously published TCR beta repertoires from 610 or so donors and added high-resolution HLA genotyping to investigate patterns of TCR occurrence. Roughly 300 gigabases of sequencing data and 70 million to 95 million unique TCR sequences made up an early release that covered 500 to 700 HLA-typed donors. The study was designed to test whether signatures of past pathogen exposure could be identified by cataloging public T cell receptors. Among the approximately 400 genotyped donors, roughly 80% belonged to the genetic ancestry cluster associated with self-reported Caucasian donors. Besides the first cohort of more than 650 subjects, a separate validation cohort made up of 120 different subjects was used. Donor age, sex, ethnicity and CMV serostatus were compiled alongside the repertoire data. Every repertoire in the discovery cohort had been generated on one and the same sequencing platform. Across about 380 genotyped donors of the cohort, an average of about 240,000 unique TCR beta nucleotide sequences per donor were sequenced, and roughly 17% of those sequences were non-productive. Rather than using new phenotypic data, the later analysis identified candidate immune exposures from TCR beta sequences and from how often those sequences occurred across donors. An earlier analysis of 587 of the donors used high-throughput TCR beta sequencing to judge whether each TCR beta V gene segment behaved as functional or pseudogenic. Several DR-DQ haplotypes were treated as single units for association and clustering because of strong linkage in the cohort. A later genetic analysis used genome-wide SNP genotypes for about 60% of the roughly 670 donors, treating that subset as a discovery cohort. The study combined high-throughput TCR immunosequencing, statistical association of individual TCRs with disease status, and machine learning to predict cytomegalovirus infection status. The study profiled the T cell repertoires of hundreds of subjects by immunosequencing and related them to cytomegalovirus serostatus. HLA typing covered class I and class II loci at four-digit resolution. General conclusions and limits of the study: Because counts were too low, some 17 rarely observed V segments, including chromosome 9 orphons, were excluded from the earlier analysis of 587 of the donors. For the cohort, immune exposure information was limited to CMV serostatus. When HLA alleles, especially DR and DQ, strongly co-occurred, TCR associations were difficult to assign to individual alleles. HLA typing was unavailable for some donors at each locus, so association tests used only the typed subset. In a later analysis, HLA-associated TCR beta chains were found to be more clonally expanded and to have lower generation probabilities than equally common non-associated chains. Across donors, most TCR sequences were observed very rarely, whereas some public TCRs were present in many individuals. In a later analysis, more than 15,000 TCR beta sequences were associated with specific HLA alleles at a false discovery rate of 0.05. Roughly uniform sequencing depth across donors was assumed in presence/absence analyses, although this assumption may not hold. A further reported finding was that TCR beta sequences accurately predicted the HLA-A and HLA-B alleles for most subjects in the first cohort. Most CMV-associated TCR beta chains appeared to be HLA-restricted in a later analysis, and the HLA associations seemed to be driven largely by CMV exposure. Cytomegalovirus status was reported to be diagnosed by the classifier with high specificity and sensitivity in both the original and validation cohorts. A later analysis reported that several top co-occurrence clusters appeared linked to parvovirus B19, influenza, CMV and Epstein-Barr virus. A total of about 180 TCR beta chains were listed by the study as associated with cytomegalovirus. A few of the identified cytomegalovirus-associated TCR beta chains were confirmed in vitro to be specific for cytomegalovirus antigens. An association between a missense DCLRE1C variant and V-gene and J-gene trimming of TCR beta chains was found in a later genetic analysis and replicated in an independent cohort. Linkage disequilibrium might explain the correlated functional status among segregating V segments, but an unknown experimental factor could not be excluded. In an earlier analysis of about 600 of the donors, most TCR beta V segments appeared in productive rearrangements about 90% or about 30% of the time, broadly matching IMGT annotations. Some IMGT-functional V segments, including TRBV6-2 and TRBV6-3, could not be distinguished by the 87-base-pair reads and were therefore excluded. It was suggested by the authors that the approach could potentially be generalized to other disease states and immunological phenotypes. This cohort had only TCR beta chains sequenced, and the lack of alpha or paired-chain data limited which features could be detected. A group of highly shared sequence variants was considered likely to be a technical artifact of the sequencing pipeline. Compared with the 666-donor mean, donors in an Asian-associated ancestry cluster had fewer N-insertions in productive TCRs, according to a later genetic analysis. A later analysis found that TCR association rates varied across HLA loci, with DRB1 alleles showing the most associated TCRs and HLA-C alleles the fewest.

The cohort consisted of 666 healthy bone marrow donors. Cohort members were all nominally healthy when sampled, although unrecorded immune exposures were likely present. The donor tested CMV seronegative and was one of the 352 seronegative cohort members. A peripheral blood sample was provided by each donor, and peripheral blood mononuclear cells were used for TCR beta sequencing. Genomic DNA was extracted from the blood cell samples with the Qiagen DNeasy Blood Extraction Kit. A remark on this clone: Its antigen has not been determined. No base quality information exists; no much larger clone differs at one position.

Library preparation was by the immunoSEQ multiplex PCR assay. The multiplex PCR relied on a mix of 60 forward primers for TCR Vbeta segments and 13 reverse primers for TCR Jbeta segments. Amplification of the CDR3 region of rearranged TCR beta genes was performed with a multiplex PCR assay on genomic DNA. On the Illumina HiSeq System, the amplified TCR beta libraries were sequenced as 87-base-pair reads. As for the original processing: A later analysis tallied 80 million to 95 million unique TCR beta chains across the 640 or so repertoires, and some 10 million of those chains were shared by two or more donors. To remove PCR and sequencing errors, raw reads were error-corrected and collapsed into unique sequences using a nearest-neighbor algorithm that merged closely related sequences. V, D and J gene segments were assigned by aligning CDR3 sequences to IMGT reference sequences. For a sequence to be retained, a match of at least six nucleotides was required to both a V gene segment and a J gene segment. A rearrangement was called productive if the CDR3 had no stop codons and remained in frame with V and J, and every other rearrangement was called non-productive. CDR3 was defined by IMGT convention, running from the second conserved V-encoded cysteine to the conserved J-encoded phenylalanine. The earlier analysis of about 560 of the donors excluded any sequence lacking an unambiguous match to a single V gene segment. An earlier analysis of fewer than 750 of the donors classified V segments as functional when productive rearrangements were above 56.7% and as segregating when the standard deviation between donors was above 5%. A statistical classification framework was built to diagnose cytomegalovirus status from the catalog of TCR beta chain sequences. A later analysis assigned V and J genes by comparing TCR nucleotide sequences with IMGT/GENE-DB human TR gene sequences. In a later analysis, CDR3 sequences and most-parsimonious VDJ recombination scenarios were assigned using the TCRdist pipeline. A later analysis defined each TCR beta chain by its CDR3 amino acid sequence plus V-gene family, and excluded reads lacking a unique V-gene family. To address suspected cross-contamination and a sequencing artifact, a later analysis removed over 500 highly shared, low-generation-probability nucleotide sequences. A later analysis calculated a clonal expansion index for each public chain from normalized within-repertoire ranks of inferred template counts. A later analysis computed generation probabilities with a VDJ recombination model fitted to out-of-frame rearrangements, and checked the results against IGoR. Hypergeometric tests were used in a later analysis to score TCR-TCR, TCR-HLA and TCR-CMV co-occurrence, with a repertoire-size bias correction applied to the TCR pairs. In a later analysis, false discovery rates were estimated by permuting HLA or CMV assignments 20 times. In a later analysis, co-occurring TCRs were grouped using DBSCAN, with TCRdist sequence similarity added in when clustering inside HLA-allele-positive subsets. Repertoires with fewer than 30,000 or more than 120,000 public chains, plus five repertoires with anomalous nucleotide sharing, were excluded from co-occurrence clustering. Here the immuneACCESS table is served through TCRdb, limited to in-frame sequences with V and J called. Missing clones are a known gap in these copies; in checked studies unresolved V genes cover under half, and the rest lacks a known reason. The DNA gave D and trimming, while V, J and clone size come from that table. The sample table records some 94,000 clones; around 82% of these occur just once. In total, the top ten clones hold 3.4% of the sample.

CDR1 and CDR2 (MGHDK, SYGVNS) derive from the germline V gene. The CDR3 contains 13 residues, cysteine and phenylalanine counted. Only CDR3 DNA is held: 39 bases, read in frame from base 1. The trim is 6 bases for V and 6 bases for J, with a gap of 11 bases between the germline ends. This clonotype was obtained from a middle-aged man in good health and CMV-seronegative. The chain couples TRBV25-1 to TRBJ1-4; TRBD1 might be the D gene, on 6 matching bases. Sequencing input: PBMCs. The CDR3 has the sequence CASSDRIYEKLFF. The nucleotide sequence is TGTGCCAGCAGCGACAGGATCTATGAAAAACTGTTTTTT.